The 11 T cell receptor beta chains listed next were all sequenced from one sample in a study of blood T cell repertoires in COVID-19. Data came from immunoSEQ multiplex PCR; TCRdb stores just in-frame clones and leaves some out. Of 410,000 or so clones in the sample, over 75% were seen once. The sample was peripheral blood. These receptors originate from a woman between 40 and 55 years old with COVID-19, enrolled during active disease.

CDR3 in amino acids: CASGVESTEAFF. CDR3 coding DNA: TGTGCCAGCGGTGTTGAGAGCACTGAAGCTTTCTTT. This rearrangement joins TRBV6-6 to TRBJ1-1; D ambiguous. V was trimmed by 8 bases and J by 4 bases, leaving 11 bases between them. The CDR3 contains 12 residues. Germline CDR1 MNHNY, CDR2 SVGAGI (reference sequence).

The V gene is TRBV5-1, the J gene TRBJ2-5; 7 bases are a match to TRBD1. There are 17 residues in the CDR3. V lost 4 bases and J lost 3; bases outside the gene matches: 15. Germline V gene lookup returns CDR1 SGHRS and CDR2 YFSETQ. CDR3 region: CASSPLSDRVYKETQYF. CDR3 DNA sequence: TGCGCCAGCAGCCCCCTGTCCGACAGGGTATACAAAGAGACCCAGTACTTC.

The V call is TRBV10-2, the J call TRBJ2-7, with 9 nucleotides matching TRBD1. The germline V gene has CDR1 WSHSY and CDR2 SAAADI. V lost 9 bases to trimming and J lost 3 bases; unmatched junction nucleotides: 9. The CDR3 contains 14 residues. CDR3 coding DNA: TGCGCCAGTAGACGACCGGGACAGGGCTACGAGCAGTACTTC. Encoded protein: CASRRPGQGYEQYF.

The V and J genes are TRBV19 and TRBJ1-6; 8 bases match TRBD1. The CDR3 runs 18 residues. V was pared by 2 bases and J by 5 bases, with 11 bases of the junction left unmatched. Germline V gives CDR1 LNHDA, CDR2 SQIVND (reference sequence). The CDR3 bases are TGTGCCAGTAGTATACGGCAGGGGGCCACCGGCCATAATTCACCCCTCCACTTT. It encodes CASSIRQGATGHNSPLHF.

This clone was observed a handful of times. DNA of the CDR3: TGTGCCAGCAGCGGTTACAGGGGGCAGGACACTGAAGCTTTCTTT. Amino acid sequence: CASSGYRGQDTEAFF. The chain combines TRBV6-5 with TRBJ1-1; 9 positions agree with TRBD1. V gave up 6 bases and J gave up 3 bases; unmatched junction bases: 8. CDR1 and CDR2 (germline): MNHEY, SVGAGI. This CDR3 comprises 15 residues.

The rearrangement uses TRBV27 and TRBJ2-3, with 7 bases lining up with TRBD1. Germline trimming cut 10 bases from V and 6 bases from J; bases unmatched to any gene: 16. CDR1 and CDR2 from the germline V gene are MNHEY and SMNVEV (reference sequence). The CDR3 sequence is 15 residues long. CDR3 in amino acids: CATLAPARGPDTQYF. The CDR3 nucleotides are TGTGCCACCTTAGCCCCGGCGAGGGGGCCCGATACGCAGTATTTT.

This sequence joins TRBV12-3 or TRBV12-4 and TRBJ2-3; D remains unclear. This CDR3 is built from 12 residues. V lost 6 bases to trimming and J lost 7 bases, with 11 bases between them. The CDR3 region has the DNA TGTGCCAGCAGCTCTGTGCGAAATACGCAGTATTTT. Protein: CASSSVRNTQYF.

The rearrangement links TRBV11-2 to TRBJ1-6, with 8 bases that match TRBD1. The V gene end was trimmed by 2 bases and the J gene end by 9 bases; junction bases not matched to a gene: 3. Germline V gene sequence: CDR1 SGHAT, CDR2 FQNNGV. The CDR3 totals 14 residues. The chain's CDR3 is CASSLRTGSSPLHF. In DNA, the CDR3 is TGTGCCAGCAGCTTAAGGACAGGGAGTTCACCCCTCCACTTT.

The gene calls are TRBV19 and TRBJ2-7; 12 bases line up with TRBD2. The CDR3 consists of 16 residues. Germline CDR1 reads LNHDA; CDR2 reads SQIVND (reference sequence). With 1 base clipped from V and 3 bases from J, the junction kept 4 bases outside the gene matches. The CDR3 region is CASSIGLAGDYYEQYF. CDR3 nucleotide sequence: TGTGCCAGTAGTATAGGACTAGCGGGGGATTACTACGAGCAGTACTTC.

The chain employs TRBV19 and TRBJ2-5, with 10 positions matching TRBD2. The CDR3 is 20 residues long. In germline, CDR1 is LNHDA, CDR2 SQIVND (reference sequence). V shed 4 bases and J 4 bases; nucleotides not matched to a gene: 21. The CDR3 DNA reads TGTGCCAGTAGTAAGGCTTTTGGGGTTTCTAGCGGGAGCGGTTTAGAGACCCAGTACTTC. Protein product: CASSKAFGVSSGSGLETQYF.

CDR3 bases: TGCGCCAGCAGCAAAGACAGGGGAGAGACCCAGTACTTC. The encoded protein is CASSKDRGETQYF. This chain connects TRBV5-1 to TRBJ2-5; 8 positions match TRBD1. The CDR3 runs to 13 residues. Germline V lookup: CDR1 SGHRS, CDR2 YFSETQ. J lost 4 bases, V lost 4 bases, and 3 bases had no gene match.